These T cell receptor beta chains were read from a single sample in a study of OX40 agonist ivuxolimab in advanced cancers. The assay was immunoSEQ multiplex PCR, and TCRdb's table has in-frame clones only and misses some. The sample records roughly 70,000 clones, 85% being singletons. Source: CD4+ or CD8+ T cells sorted from blood, taken in a trial of the OX40 agonist ivuxolimab. These receptors all stem from an adult with an advanced solid tumor such as melanoma, head and neck, liver or kidney cancer. CDR3s include the opening cysteine and the closing phenylalanine or tryptophan. D genes are given only for firm matches. Size is stated for part of the rows, as once, few or many counts, or as a class when the clone is expanded.

V,size,D,J,CDR3,DNA
TRBV6-4,-,-,TRBJ2-3,CASSDSGRSTDTQYF,TGTGCCAGCAGTGACTCAGGACGGAGCACAGATACGCAGTATTTT
TRBV9,-,-,TRBJ1-5,CASSLTGYQPQHF,TGTGCCAGCAGCTTAACAGGTTACCAGCCCCAGCATTTT
TRBV19,-,TRBD1,TRBJ1-2,CASSPGQGDYGYTF,TGTGCCAGTAGTCCGGGACAGGGAGACTATGGCTACACCTTC
TRBV19,-,TRBD1,TRBJ2-3,CASSTPGGATDTQYF,TGTGCCAGTAGTACTCCAGGGGGCGCAACAGATACGCAGTATTTT
TRBV30,medium-sized,-,TRBJ1-1,CAWGFSGEAFF,TGTGCCTGGGGTTTTAGTGGTGAAGCTTTCTTT
TRBV6-5,-,-,TRBJ1-1,CASRFPGAGTEAFF,TGTGCCAGCCGATTCCCGGGTGCGGGCACTGAAGCTTTCTTT
TRBV5-1,-,-,TRBJ2-2,CASGASKGSGTGELFF,TGCGCCAGCGGCGCATCCAAGGGCAGTGGGACCGGGGAGCTGTTTTTT
TRBV5-4,-,TRBD1,TRBJ1-4,CASSWTGPNEKLFF,TGTGCCAGCAGCTGGACAGGGCCGAATGAAAAACTGTTTTTT
TRBV4-2,-,TRBD1,TRBJ2-6,CASSPGGQATASGANVLTF,TGTGCCAGCAGCCCTGGGGGACAGGCCACCGCTTCCGGGGCCAACGTCCTGACTTTC
TRBV21-1,-,-,TRBJ2-7,CASSKERGQGLYEQYF,TGTGCCAGCAGCAAAGAGCGGGGACAGGGGCTCTACGAGCAGTACTTC
TRBV19,-,TRBD2,TRBJ2-5,CASSSRSGGAYQETQYF,TGTGCCAGTAGTTCTCGTAGCGGGGGGGCGTACCAAGAGACCCAGTACTTC
TRBV5-4,-,-,TRBJ1-1,CAIKQGLDTEAFF,TGTGCCATCAAACAGGGTCTGGACACTGAAGCTTTCTTT
TRBV28,-,-,TRBJ2-3,CASSGYTTDTQYF,TGTGCCAGCAGCGGGTATACCACAGATACGCAGTATTTT
TRBV19,few,-,TRBJ2-2,CASTHPGVDTGELFF,TGTGCCAGTACCCATCCCGGGGTGGACACCGGGGAGCTGTTTTTT
TRBV6-6,-,-,TRBJ2-7,CASSYFRDGPHEQYF,TGTGCCAGCAGTTATTTCCGGGACGGACCCCACGAGCAGTACTTC
TRBV19,-,-,TRBJ2-1,CASSISGIAYNEQFF,TGTGCCAGTTCGATATCAGGGATCGCCTACAATGAGCAGTTCTTC
TRBV25-1,-,-,TRBJ1-1,CASSTQGRVGKTEAFF,TGTGCCAGCAGTACACAGGGACGGGTGGGGAAGACTGAAGCTTTCTTT
TRBV14,-,-,TRBJ1-3,CASSHHNSGTRGNTIYF,TGTGCCAGCAGCCATCACAACTCAGGGACCAGAGGAAACACCATATATTTT
TRBV19,-,TRBD2,TRBJ2-1,CASSLAVFSGIGNEQFF,TGTGCCAGTAGCCTGGCGGTTTTTAGCGGGATCGGGAATGAGCAGTTCTTC
TRBV19,-,TRBD1,TRBJ1-1,CASSNRGNTEAFF,TGTGCCAGTAGTAACAGGGGGAACACTGAAGCTTTCTTT
TRBV4-3,-,TRBD1,TRBJ2-1,CASSQAGTGALIYNEQFF,TGCGCCAGCAGCCAGGCCGGGACAGGGGCGCTGATTTACAATGAGCAGTTCTTC
TRBV5-6,-,TRBD1,TRBJ2-7,CASSLLQGRFYEQYF,TGTGCCAGCAGCTTGTTACAGGGGCGGTTCTACGAGCAGTACTTC
TRBV7-9,few,-,TRBJ1-3,CASSQRKDPGNTIYF,TGTGCCAGCAGCCAACGTAAAGACCCTGGAAACACCATATATTTT
TRBV7-3,-,-,TRBJ2-7,CASSLKGREVQYF,TGTGCCAGCAGCTTAAAGGGGCGCGAGGTGCAGTACTTC
TRBV9,-,TRBD2,TRBJ2-3,CASSVGASGGDTQYF,TGTGCCAGCAGCGTAGGGGCTAGCGGGGGGGATACGCAGTATTTT
TRBV27,-,TRBD1,TRBJ1-6,CASGRQGAWNSPLHF,TGTGCCAGCGGGAGACAGGGGGCTTGGAATTCACCCCTCCACTTT
TRBV4-1,-,TRBD1,TRBJ1-4,CASSPRQGILFF,TGCGCCAGCAGCCCCCGACAGGGCATACTGTTTTTT
TRBV7-2,-,-,TRBJ1-3,CASSLINGNTIYF,TGTGCCAGCAGCTTAATTAATGGAAACACCATATATTTT
TRBV13,-,TRBD1,TRBJ2-6,CASSLVGTGFSGANVLTF,TGTGCCAGCAGCTTAGTGGGGACAGGGTTTTCTGGGGCCAACGTCCTGACTTTC
TRBV25-1,-,TRBD1,TRBJ1-1,CASSESVQGAFF,TGTGCCAGCAGTGAAAGCGTACAGGGGGCTTTCTTT
TRBV28,few,TRBD2,TRBJ2-7,CASSQIGLAGVNGYEQYF,TGTGCCAGCAGTCAAATTGGACTAGCGGGGGTTAATGGGTACGAGCAGTACTTC
TRBV7-8,-,-,TRBJ2-1,CASSPRFNEQFF,TGTGCCAGCAGCCCCAGATTCAATGAGCAGTTCTTC
TRBV2,-,-,TRBJ2-7,CASSEEAAAPHEQYF,TGTGCCAGCAGTGAAGAGGCTGCCGCCCCCCACGAGCAGTACTTC
TRBV18,-,-,TRBJ1-4,CASSPLHEKLFF,TGTGCCAGCTCACCACTGCATGAAAAACTGTTTTTT
TRBV28,-,-,TRBJ2-5,CASSNTRVNETQYF,TGTGCCAGCAGCAATACCAGGGTAAACGAGACCCAGTACTTC
TRBV6-1,-,TRBD2,TRBJ2-1,CASSDTSGRPEQFF,TGTGCCAGCAGTGATACTAGCGGGAGGCCGGAGCAGTTCTTC
TRBV5-1,-,TRBD2,TRBJ2-3,CASSFSLAGVRTDTQYF,TGCGCCAGCAGCTTCTCACTAGCGGGAGTTCGGACAGATACGCAGTATTTT
TRBV27,-,-,TRBJ2-3,CASSLSTTGRTDTQYF,TGTGCCAGCAGTTTATCGACAACGGGAAGGACAGATACGCAGTATTTT
TRBV6-1,-,-,TRBJ1-2,CASSEDTYGYTF,TGTGCCAGCAGTGAAGACACCTATGGCTACACCTTC
TRBV7-9,-,-,TRBJ2-1,CASSLETGEQFF,TGTGCCAGCAGCTTGGAGACAGGAGAGCAGTTCTTC
TRBV7-6,-,-,TRBJ1-1,CASSLEAMNTEAFF,TGTGCCAGCAGCTTAGAGGCCATGAACACTGAAGCTTTCTTT
TRBV4-3,once,TRBD1,TRBJ2-7,CASSPRDRVYEQYF,TGCGCCAGCAGCCCCCGGGACAGAGTATACGAGCAGTACTTC
TRBV9,-,TRBD1,TRBJ2-5,CASSEGDSSRGQETQYF,TGTGCCAGCAGCGAGGGGGACAGCTCTAGAGGGCAAGAGACCCAGTACTTC
TRBV5-1,-,-,TRBJ1-3,CASSLAKNPEDTIYF,TGCGCCAGCAGCTTGGCCAAAAACCCAGAAGACACCATATATTTT
TRBV4-1,-,-,TRBJ1-4,CASSQEVSAYLAVSEKLFF,TGCGCCAGCAGCCAAGAAGTTTCAGCATATTTGGCGGTATCCGAAAAACTGTTTTTT
TRBV7-1,-,TRBD2,TRBJ2-7,CASSARLADSSEQYF,TGTGCCAGCAGCGCCCGACTAGCGGATTCTTCCGAGCAGTACTTC
TRBV5-1,-,-,TRBJ1-6,CASSPSEGSSYNSPLHF,TGCGCCAGCAGCCCCTCCGAGGGGAGTTCCTATAATTCACCCCTCCACTTT
TRBV28,-,-,TRBJ1-1,CASSHAGTEAFF,TGTGCCAGCTCCCACGCTGGGACTGAAGCTTTCTTT
TRBV27,-,-,TRBJ2-2,CASSPTWTITGELFF,TGTGCCAGCAGCCCTACCTGGACTATCACCGGGGAGCTGTTTTTT
TRBV28,-,TRBD1,TRBJ1-4,CASSRTGAFEKLFF,TGTGCCAGCAGCCGGACAGGGGCGTTTGAAAAACTGTTTTTT
TRBV4-2,-,-,TRBJ2-7,CASSSVGSTDSNYEQYF,TGTGCCAGCAGCTCAGTGGGGTCGACGGACAGTAACTACGAGCAGTACTTC